This T cell receptor beta chain originates from a study of cytomegalovirus exposure and HLA in healthy donors. At the level of the study: As an earlier analysis found, 150 million to 200 million T cells yielded 95 million to 130 million unique TCR beta sequences. General observations from the study: One cluster of highly shared sequence variants probably arose as a sequencing artifact. Testing in vitro showed three CMV-associated chains specific for CMV antigens. In a later analysis, most CMV-associated TCR beta chains appeared HLA-restricted.

The PCR had 60 Vbeta and 13 Jbeta primers. Sequencing used immunoSEQ multiplex PCR; TCRdb keeps in-frame clones, though not all of them. The table shows about 130,000 clones, with more than 80% occurring only once. Worth noting for this clone: Its antigen is still unknown.

Looked up from germline, CDR1 is SQVTM and CDR2 is ANQGSEA. V lost 2 bases and J lost 0, with 8 bases in between. This CDR3 region has 13 residues. The rearrangement links TRBV29-1 to TRBJ2-7; no reliable D call. The sequencing input was PBMCs. This TCR was recovered from a man in his forties or fifties in good health and CMV-seronegative. The CDR3 DNA is TGCAGCGTTGAACTGGAGAGCTCCTACGAGCAGTACTTC. This sequence encodes CSVELESSYEQYF.